This entry lists 10 T cell receptor beta chains sequenced from one sample in a study of T cell responses to AZD1222 COVID-19 vaccine. Here immunoSEQ multiplex PCR was the method, and the copy in TCRdb shows in-frame clones only, minus some. The repertoire holds around 160,000 clones, with approximately 88% as singletons. Sequenced here: peripheral blood, sampled on day 0 of AZD1222 vaccination. The source is an adult in good health.

The V call is TRBV28, the J call TRBJ2-3; D possibly corresponds to TRBD1 (5 bases). There are 14 residues in the CDR3. Germline loops: CDR1 MDHEN, CDR2 SYDVKM. Between the trimmed V and J ends, which lost 8 bases and 2 bases, there was a span of 14 bases. The CDR3 here is CASPDRTLTDTQYF. CDR3 DNA: TGTGCCAGCCCCGACAGAACACTCACAGATACGCAGTATTTT.

V and J are TRBV9 and TRBJ1-5; weak D call: TRBD1 (5 bases). This CDR3 has 16 amino acids. CDR1 is SGDLS and CDR2 is YYNGEE in the germline V gene. Trimming took off 0 bases at V and 0 bases at J, with 10 bases between the two ends. This chain's CDR3 is CASSVGVGPSNQPQHF. CDR3 bases: TGTGCCAGCAGCGTAGGGGTGGGGCCTAGCAATCAGCCCCAGCATTTT. The whole variable domain, filled in from reference TRBV9 and TRBJ1-5, reads DSGVTQTPKHLITATGQRVTLRCSPRSGDLSVYWYQQSLDQGLQFLIQYYNGEERAKGNILERFSAQQFPDLHSELNLSSLELGDSALYFCASSVGVGPSNQPQHFGDGTRLSIL.

The rearrangement uses TRBV24-1 and TRBJ2-5, with D maybe TRBD2 (6 bases). The CDR3 contains 15 residues. V dropped 5 bases and J dropped 2 bases, with 14 bases sitting between them. CDR1 is KGHDR and CDR2 is SFDVKD in the germline V gene. CDR3 in DNA: TGTGCCACCAGTGTCCCGGGGGTCGGGCAAGAGACCCAGTACTTC. It codes for CATSVPGVGQETQYF.

The chain uses TRBV5-1 and TRBJ2-3; D ambiguous. This CDR3 is 14 amino acids long. Per germline, CDR1 SGHRS and CDR2 YFSETQ. Trimming left V 0 bases short and J 5 bases short, with 10 bases between. The CDR3 region is CASSLAKGIDTQYF. Here the CDR3 DNA reads TGCGCCAGCAGCTTGGCCAAGGGCATAGATACGCAGTATTTT.

This chain joins TRBV30 and TRBJ2-4, with 15 bases aligning to TRBD2. V lost 2 bases and J lost 2; bases outside the gene matches: 4. CDR1 and CDR2 from the germline V gene are GTSNPN and SVGIG (reference sequence). The CDR3 has 17 residues. The CDR3 coding sequence is TGTGCCTGGAGTAAAGGACTAGCGGGGGGGCCCAAAAACATTCAGTACTTC. It yields the protein CAWSKGLAGGPKNIQYF.

The chain has TRBV1 and TRBJ1-2. TRBV1 has pseudogene status. This CDR3 has 18 amino acids. CDR3 in DNA: TGCACCAGCAGCCAATTTCGGGTTGGTCAGGTAACTAACTATGGCTACACCTTC. Protein: CTSSQFRVGQVTNYGYTF.

With regard to this clone: This sample includes further DNA sequences coding for the same CDR3. The J gene is TRBJ1-2, the V gene TRBV18, with TRBD1 as a possible D gene (6 bases). Germline lookup yields CDR1 KGHSH and CDR2 LQKENI. The V end lost 3 bases, the J end lost 4 bases, and 9 bases lay between the germline ends. The CDR3 contains 13 residues. CDR3 sequence: CASSPDSSYGYTF. In DNA form, the CDR3 reads TGTGCCAGCTCACCGGACAGTTCCTATGGCTACACCTTC.

The chain joins TRBV4-2 to TRBJ1-4; no reliable D call. Trimming removed 0 bases from V and 8 bases from J, with 4 bases in between. Germline CDR1 is LGHNA and CDR2 is YNFKEQ. The CDR3 is made up of 12 amino acids. CDR3 DNA: TGTGCCAGCAGCCAAGAAGGGGAAAAACTGTTTTTT. Encoded protein: CASSQEGEKLFF.

The chain recombines TRBV28 with TRBJ2-2; TRBD1 matches at 10 bases. The germline V gene encodes CDR1 MDHEN and CDR2 SYDVKM. The CDR3 has 17 amino acids. The J segment lost 5 bases and the V segment lost 6 bases, leaving 12 bases of the junction unmatched. The CDR3 reads CASSLRQGAAGTGELFF. For the CDR3, the DNA is TGTGCCAGCAGCCTCAGACAGGGGGCAGCCGGGACCGGGGAGCTGTTTTTT.

This clone was counted only a few times. V and J are TRBV7-8 and TRBJ2-3; D possibly corresponds to TRBD2 (7 bases). V gave up 7 bases and J gave up 2 bases, with 16 bases separating them. Germline V gene data show CDR1 as SGHVS and CDR2 as FQNEAQ. The CDR3 is 15 amino acids. The CDR3 sequence: CASTEGGAVTDTQYF. DNA of the CDR3: TGTGCCAGCACGGAGGGGGGGGCCGTCACAGATACGCAGTATTTT.